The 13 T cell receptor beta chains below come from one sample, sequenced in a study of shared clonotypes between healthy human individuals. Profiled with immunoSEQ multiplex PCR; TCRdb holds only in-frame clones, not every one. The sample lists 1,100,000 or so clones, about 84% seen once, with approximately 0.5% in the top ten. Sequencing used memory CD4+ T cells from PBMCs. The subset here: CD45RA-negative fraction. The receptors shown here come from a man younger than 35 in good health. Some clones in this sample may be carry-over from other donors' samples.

The chain's CDR3 is CASSALVAGQQETQYF. CDR3 DNA sequence: TGCGCCAGCAGCGCCCTAGTAGCGGGCCAACAAGAGACCCAGTACTTC. V usage is TRBV5-1 and J usage is TRBJ2-5; 7 bases are a match to TRBD2. The CDR3 length is 16 residues. The trim removed 4 bases at V and 2 bases at J, leaving 11 bases unmatched. Per germline, CDR1 SGHRS and CDR2 YFSETQ. Combining the CDR3 with reference TRBV5-1 and TRBJ2-5 gives the whole variable domain KAGVTQTPRYLIKTRGQQVTLSCSPISGHRSVSWYQQTPGQGLQFLFEYFSETQRNKGNFPGRFSGRQFSNSRSEMNVSTLELGDSALYLCASSALVAGQQETQYFGPGTRLLVL.

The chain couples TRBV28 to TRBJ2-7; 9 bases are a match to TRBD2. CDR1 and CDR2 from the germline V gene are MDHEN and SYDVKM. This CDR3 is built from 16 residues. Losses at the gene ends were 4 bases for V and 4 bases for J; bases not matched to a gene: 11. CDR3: CASSSLGLARHYEQYF. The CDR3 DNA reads TGTGCCAGCAGTTCCTTAGGACTAGCGCGCCATTACGAGCAGTACTTC.

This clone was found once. The CDR3 region has the DNA TGTGCCAGCAGCCACTACGGGACGGTTAACACTGAAGCTTTCTTT. It yields the protein CASSHYGTVNTEAFF. The chain employs TRBV5-8 and TRBJ1-1; D perhaps matches TRBD1 (5 bases). The CDR3 has 15 amino acids. Germline values: CDR1 SGHTS, CDR2 YDEGEE. Trimming took 4 bases from V and 2 from J, leaving 15 bases between them.

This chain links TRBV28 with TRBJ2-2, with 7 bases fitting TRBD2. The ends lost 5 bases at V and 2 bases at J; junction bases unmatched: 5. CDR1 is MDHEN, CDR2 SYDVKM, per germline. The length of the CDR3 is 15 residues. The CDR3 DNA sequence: TGTGCCAGCAGTAGGCAGCGGGGAAACACCGGGGAGCTGTTTTTT. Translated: CASSRQRGNTGELFF.

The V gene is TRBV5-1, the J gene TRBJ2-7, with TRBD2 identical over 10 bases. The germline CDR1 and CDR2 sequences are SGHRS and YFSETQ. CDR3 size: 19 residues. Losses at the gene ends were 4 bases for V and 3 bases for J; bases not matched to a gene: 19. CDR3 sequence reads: CASSRRTSGSGPYHYEQYF. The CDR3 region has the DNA TGCGCCAGCAGCCGTCGGACTAGCGGCTCAGGTCCCTACCACTACGAGCAGTACTTC.

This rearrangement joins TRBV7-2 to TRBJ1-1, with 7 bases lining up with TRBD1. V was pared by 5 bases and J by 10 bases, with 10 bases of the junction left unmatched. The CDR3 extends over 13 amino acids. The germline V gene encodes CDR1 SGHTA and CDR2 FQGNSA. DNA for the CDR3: TGTGCCAGCAGCGAAGACAGGGAGGGATTAGCTTTCTTT. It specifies CASSEDREGLAFF.

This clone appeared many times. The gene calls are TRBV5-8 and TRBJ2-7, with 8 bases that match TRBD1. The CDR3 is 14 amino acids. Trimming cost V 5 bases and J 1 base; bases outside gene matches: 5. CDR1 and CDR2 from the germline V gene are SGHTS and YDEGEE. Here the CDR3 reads CASRFWDRSYEQYF. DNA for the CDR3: TGTGCCAGCAGGTTTTGGGACAGGTCCTACGAGCAGTACTTC.

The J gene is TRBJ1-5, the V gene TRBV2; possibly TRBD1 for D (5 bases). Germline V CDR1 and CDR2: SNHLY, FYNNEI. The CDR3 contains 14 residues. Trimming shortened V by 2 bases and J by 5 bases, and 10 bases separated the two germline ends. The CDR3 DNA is TGTGCCAGCAGTGAATGGGGGAAGGATCAGCCCCAGCATTTT. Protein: CASSEWGKDQPQHF.

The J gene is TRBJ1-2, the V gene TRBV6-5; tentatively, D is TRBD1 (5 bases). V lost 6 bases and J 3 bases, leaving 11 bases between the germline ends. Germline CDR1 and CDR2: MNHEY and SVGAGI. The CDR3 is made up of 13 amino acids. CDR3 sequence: CASRTGGDYGYTF. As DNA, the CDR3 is TGTGCCAGCAGGACCGGGGGAGACTATGGCTACACCTTC.

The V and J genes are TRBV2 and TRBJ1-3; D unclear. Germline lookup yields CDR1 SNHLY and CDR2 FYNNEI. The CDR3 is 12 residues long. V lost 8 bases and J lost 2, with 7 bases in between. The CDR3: CASSFAGNTIYF. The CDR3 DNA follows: TGTGCCAGCTCTTTTGCTGGAAACACCATATATTTT. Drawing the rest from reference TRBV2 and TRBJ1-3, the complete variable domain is EPEVTQTPSHQVTQMGQEVILRCVPISNHLYFYWYRQILGQKVEFLVSFYNNEISEKSEIFDDQFSVERPDGSNFTLKIRSTKLEDSAMYFCASSFAGNTIYFGEGSWLTVV.

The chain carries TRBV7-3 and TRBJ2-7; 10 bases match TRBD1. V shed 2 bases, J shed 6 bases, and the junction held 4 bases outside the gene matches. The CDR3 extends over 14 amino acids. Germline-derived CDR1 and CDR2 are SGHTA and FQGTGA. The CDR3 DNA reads TGTGCCAGCAGCTTATCGGGACAGGGGTTCGAGCAGTACTTC. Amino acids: CASSLSGQGFEQYF. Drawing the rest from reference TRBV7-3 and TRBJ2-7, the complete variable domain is GAGVSQTPSNKVTEKGKYVELRCDPISGHTALYWYRQSLGQGPEFLIYFQGTGAADDSGLPNDRFFAVRPEGSVSTLKIQRTERGDSAVYLCASSLSGQGFEQYFGPGTRLTVT.

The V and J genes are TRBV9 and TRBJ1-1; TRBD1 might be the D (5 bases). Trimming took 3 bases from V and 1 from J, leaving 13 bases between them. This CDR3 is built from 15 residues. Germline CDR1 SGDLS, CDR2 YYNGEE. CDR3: CASSAHGHPNTEAFF. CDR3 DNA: TGTGCCAGCAGCGCCCACGGACACCCGAACACTGAAGCTTTCTTT.

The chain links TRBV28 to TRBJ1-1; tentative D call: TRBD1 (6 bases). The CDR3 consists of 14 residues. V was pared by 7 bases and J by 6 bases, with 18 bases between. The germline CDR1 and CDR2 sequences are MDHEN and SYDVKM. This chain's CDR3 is CASTDYTGPSEAFF. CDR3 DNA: TGTGCCAGCACCGATTACACAGGGCCCTCTGAAGCTTTCTTT.